These T cell receptor beta chains were read from a single sample in a study of T cell repertoires in cytomegalovirus infection. TCRdb reprocessed the reads with MiXCR, giving one entry per CDR3 protein. The sample carries fewer than 300,000 distinct CDR3 sequences, around 25% recorded once. The sequencing sample was made of PBMCs. These receptors were taken from a human donor in good health (CMV status not recorded). Some clones in this sample may be carry-over from other donors' samples. The CDR3 runs from the conserved cysteine through the conserved F or W. The order of the fields is D gene, V gene, clone size, J gene, CDR3 protein, CDR3 DNA. D genes are given only for firm matches. Clone size is not always given. Where it is, it says once, few, many or a class for expanded clones.

.	TRBV24-1	.	TRBJ2-1	CATSDSRAASYNEQFF	TGTGCCACCAGTGATTCGCGAGCGGCCTCCTACAATGAGCAGTTCTTC
.	TRBV7-2	few	TRBJ1-5	CASSFQGGQPQHF	TGTGCCAGCAGCTTTCAGGGAGGTCAGCCCCAGCATTTT
TRBD2	TRBV7-9	few	TRBJ2-7	CASSETSGLYSYEQYF	TGTGCCAGCAGCGAGACTAGCGGGCTCTACTCCTACGAGCAGTACTTC
TRBD1	TRBV5-6	.	TRBJ2-7	CASSRAGTGVNYEQYF	TGTGCCAGCAGCCGGGCAGGGACAGGGGTGAATTACGAGCAGTACTTC
.	TRBV19	.	TRBJ2-7	CASSIGGTYRSYEQYF	TGTGCCAGTAGTATAGGCGGGACCTACCGTAGCTACGAGCAGTACTTC
.	TRBV7-8	few	TRBJ2-1	CASSLYRDESSYNEQFF	TGTGCCAGCAGCTTATACCGGGACGAGAGCTCCTACAATGAGCAGTTCTTC
.	TRBV19	few	TRBJ1-5	CASSISLPQPQHF	TGTGCCAGTAGTATATCCCTCCCCCAGCCCCAGCATTTT
.	TRBV7-9	few	TRBJ2-1	CASSLGTGPYNEQFF	TGTGCCAGCAGCTTAGGAACGGGACCCTACAATGAGCAGTTCTTC
.	TRBV6-5	few	TRBJ2-3	CASSRAPDLTQYF	TGTGCCAGCAGTCGGGCCCCTGACCTAACGCAGTATTTT
TRBD1	TRBV5-1	.	TRBJ1-3	CASSFDPATGWGNTIYF	TGCGCCAGCAGCTTCGACCCGGCGACAGGGTGGGGAAACACCATATATTTT
.	TRBV6-2/TRBV6-3	few	TRBJ2-1	CASRPRENEQFF	TGTGCCAGCAGACCGAGGGAGAATGAGCAGTTCTTC
.	TRBV20-1	few	TRBJ2-7	CSASDLTDGGSYEQYF	TGCAGTGCTAGTGACCTAACAGATGGTGGTTCCTACGAGCAGTACTTC
.	TRBV9	.	TRBJ2-7	CASSVADYYEQYF	TGTGCCAGCAGCGTAGCTGACTACTACGAGCAGTACTTC
.	TRBV20-1	.	TRBJ2-3	CSARSSGAPDTQYF	TGCAGTGCTAGAAGTAGCGGAGCACCAGATACGCAGTATTTT
.	TRBV7-6	many	TRBJ2-2	CASSLVRAGTGELFF	TGTGCCAGCAGCTTAGTCCGGGCCGGGACCGGGGAGCTGTTTTTT